The rows below give T cell receptor beta chains drawn from one sample of a study of T cell responses to AZD1222 COVID-19 vaccine. Generated by immunoSEQ multiplex PCR, the TCRdb table keeps only in-frame clones and is missing some. The data contain approximately 130,000 clones, 93% of them singletons. The material was peripheral blood, obtained on day 0 of AZD1222 vaccination. The receptors derive from an adult in good health. Both conserved end residues are part of each CDR3. A D gene is named only where the DNA matches it firmly. Size tells how often a clone was seen (once, few, many) or the class of an expanded clone, and some rows leave it out.

j_call: TRBJ1-2
clone_size: NA
v_call: TRBV6-1
d_call: NA
cdr3_nt: TGTGCCAGCAGTGATGTGGTACGGCTCGCAGGCTACACCTTC
cdr3_aa: CASSDVVRLAGYTF

j_call: TRBJ1-1
clone_size: NA
v_call: TRBV10-3
d_call: TRBD1
cdr3_nt: TGTGCCATCAGTCCGGGACAGGACTTCACTGAAGCTTTCTTT
cdr3_aa: CAISPGQDFTEAFF

j_call: TRBJ1-4
clone_size: NA
v_call: TRBV15
d_call: TRBD1
cdr3_nt: TGTGCCACCAGCTTTCAAGTGGGACAGGGGAATGAAAAACTGTTTTTT
cdr3_aa: CATSFQVGQGNEKLFF

j_call: TRBJ1-2
clone_size: once
v_call: TRBV2
d_call: NA
cdr3_nt: TGTGCCAGCAGATCTGAGGCAGGCCTTAACTATGGCTACACCTTC
cdr3_aa: CASRSEAGLNYGYTF

j_call: TRBJ1-2
clone_size: NA
v_call: TRBV12-3/TRBV12-4
d_call: NA
cdr3_nt: TGTGCCAGCAGTTTCTTAGGGACTGGAGGCTACACCTTC
cdr3_aa: CASSFLGTGGYTF

j_call: TRBJ2-3
clone_size: NA
v_call: TRBV11-2
d_call: TRBD2
cdr3_nt: TGTGCCAGCAGTTCTACGGCGGGGGAATCAGATACGCAGTATTTT
cdr3_aa: CASSSTAGESDTQYF

j_call: TRBJ1-1
clone_size: NA
v_call: TRBV7-9
d_call: NA
cdr3_nt: TGTGCCAGCAGCCTTAACACTGAAGCTTTCTTT
cdr3_aa: CASSLNTEAFF

j_call: TRBJ1-2
clone_size: NA
v_call: TRBV10-3
d_call: TRBD1
cdr3_nt: TGTGCCATCAGTACCCCGGGACAGGGGGCTGGAAGCTATGGCTACACCTTC
cdr3_aa: CAISTPGQGAGSYGYTF

j_call: TRBJ1-2
clone_size: NA
v_call: TRBV6-5
d_call: NA
cdr3_nt: TGTGCCAGCAGTTACTCGGCGGCGACTCGGGACTATGGCTACACCTTC
cdr3_aa: CASSYSAATRDYGYTF

j_call: TRBJ2-7
clone_size: NA
v_call: TRBV19
d_call: NA
cdr3_nt: TGTGCCAGTAGTTCCCCCCTTGACCCGGGCCACGAGCAGTACTTC
cdr3_aa: CASSSPLDPGHEQYF

j_call: TRBJ2-3
clone_size: NA
v_call: TRBV6-5
d_call: NA
cdr3_nt: TGTGCCAGCAGGAGGAATTACGCCTTCACAGATACGCAGTATTTT
cdr3_aa: CASRRNYAFTDTQYF

j_call: TRBJ2-1
clone_size: few
v_call: TRBV6-1
d_call: NA
cdr3_nt: TGTGCCAGCAGTGACGGCAGTGAGCAGTTCTTC
cdr3_aa: CASSDGSEQFF

j_call: TRBJ2-1
clone_size: NA
v_call: TRBV5-1
d_call: NA
cdr3_nt: TGCGCCAGCAGCTTGGGCCGGGTAGGGCAGTTCTTC
cdr3_aa: CASSLGRVGQFF

j_call: TRBJ1-6
clone_size: NA
v_call: TRBV27
d_call: NA
cdr3_nt: TGTGCCAGCAGTTTAGGGGCGGTTTCACCCCTCCACTTT
cdr3_aa: CASSLGAVSPLHF

j_call: TRBJ1-4
clone_size: once
v_call: TRBV6-1
d_call: NA
cdr3_nt: TGTGCCAGCAGTGCGATCTCAGGCTTACGAAGTGAAAAACTGTTTTTT
cdr3_aa: CASSAISGLRSEKLFF

j_call: TRBJ2-1
clone_size: once
v_call: TRBV13
d_call: NA
cdr3_nt: TGTGCCAGCAGCTTAGGGGGTAAGGATGAGCAGTTCTTC
cdr3_aa: CASSLGGKDEQFF

j_call: TRBJ1-5
clone_size: few
v_call: TRBV6-5
d_call: NA
cdr3_nt: TGTGCCAGCAGTCAGGGACTGGAGAATCAGCCCCAGCATTTT
cdr3_aa: CASSQGLENQPQHF

j_call: TRBJ2-1
clone_size: few
v_call: TRBV4-2
d_call: TRBD2
cdr3_nt: TGTGCCAGCAGCCAAGGTGGACTAGCGGGGTTGGGGCGCGATGAGCAGTTCTTC
cdr3_aa: CASSQGGLAGLGRDEQFF

j_call: TRBJ2-6
clone_size: NA
v_call: TRBV7-9
d_call: NA
cdr3_nt: TGTGCCAGCAGCTTAGCGCACAGGGCACGAGCCAACGTCCTGACTTTC
cdr3_aa: CASSLAHRARANVLTF

j_call: TRBJ1-2
clone_size: NA
v_call: TRBV10-3
d_call: TRBD1
cdr3_nt: TGTGCCATCAGGCAGGGGACAGGGGGGGACTATGGCTACACCTTC
cdr3_aa: CAIRQGTGGDYGYTF

j_call: TRBJ2-4
clone_size: NA
v_call: TRBV11-3
d_call: NA
cdr3_nt: TGTGCCAGCAGCTTAGGAGCCAGCGAAAACATTCAGTACTTC
cdr3_aa: CASSLGASENIQYF

j_call: TRBJ2-1
clone_size: NA
v_call: TRBV10-2
d_call: NA
cdr3_nt: TGCGCCAGCAGTTACTATACTAGGAACGAGCAGTTCTTC
cdr3_aa: CASSYYTRNEQFF

j_call: TRBJ2-3
clone_size: NA
v_call: TRBV6-5
d_call: TRBD1
cdr3_nt: TGTGCCAGCAGTTCACCGGGACAGGGTGCAGATACGCAGTATTTT
cdr3_aa: CASSSPGQGADTQYF

j_call: TRBJ2-1
clone_size: NA
v_call: TRBV7-9
d_call: NA
cdr3_nt: TGTGCCAGCAGCCCCAGCGGAACGGGTTCGTACAATGAGCAGTTCTTC
cdr3_aa: CASSPSGTGSYNEQFF

j_call: TRBJ1-3
clone_size: NA
v_call: TRBV5-1
d_call: NA
cdr3_nt: TGCGCCAGCAGCTGGAACGGGGCCTCCTCTGGAAACACCATATATTTT
cdr3_aa: CASSWNGASSGNTIYF

j_call: TRBJ1-1
clone_size: NA
v_call: TRBV19
d_call: NA
cdr3_nt: TGTGCCAGTAGTATTGTGGTGGGAAACACTGAAGCTTTCTTT
cdr3_aa: CASSIVVGNTEAFF

j_call: TRBJ1-5
clone_size: NA
v_call: TRBV9
d_call: NA
cdr3_nt: TGTGCCAGCAGCGTCGGGGGGTCCGGTCAGCCCCAGCATTTT
cdr3_aa: CASSVGGSGQPQHF

j_call: TRBJ1-5
clone_size: NA
v_call: TRBV3-1/TRBV3-2
d_call: NA
cdr3_nt: TGTGCCAGCAGCCAAGAAGGTCGGTCCCAGCATTTT
cdr3_aa: CASSQEGRSQHF

j_call: TRBJ1-1
clone_size: NA
v_call: TRBV18
d_call: NA
cdr3_nt: TGTGCCAGCTCACCAACAGGGACGTATCGAGCTTTCTTT
cdr3_aa: CASSPTGTYRAFF

j_call: TRBJ2-3
clone_size: NA
v_call: TRBV5-5
d_call: NA
cdr3_nt: TGTGCCAGCAGCTTGTCAGGGAGCACAGATACGCAGTATTTT
cdr3_aa: CASSLSGSTDTQYF

j_call: TRBJ2-7
clone_size: once
v_call: TRBV5-1
d_call: TRBD1
cdr3_nt: TGCGCCAGCAGCTTATACAGGGGCTACGAGCAGTACTTC
cdr3_aa: CASSLYRGYEQYF